A selection of T cell receptor beta chains follows, all from one sample in a study of human thymus T cells. Generated by immunoSEQ multiplex PCR, the TCRdb table keeps only in-frame clones and is missing some. The sample consists of tens of thousands of clones, about 95% of them appearing once. Sequencing was done on a sample of blood. The source of these receptors is a girl younger than two with a congenital heart defect but otherwise immunologically healthy. The CDR3 runs from the conserved cysteine through the conserved F or W. Fields, in order: V gene, D gene, J gene, clone size, CDR3 protein, CDR3 DNA. A D gene is named only where the DNA matches it firmly. A row's size may be missing; if present it is once, few, many or a size class.

v_gene: TRBV6-6
d_gene: NA
j_gene: TRBJ2-3
abundance: NA
CDR3aa: CASSYGPNTDTQYF
CDR3nt: TGTGCCAGCAGTTATGGGCCTAACACAGATACGCAGTATTTT

v_gene: TRBV30
d_gene: TRBD2
j_gene: TRBJ2-2
abundance: NA
CDR3aa: CATTAGAPNTGELFF
CDR3nt: TGTGCGACCACAGCGGGAGCTCCCAACACCGGGGAGCTGTTTTTT

v_gene: TRBV2
d_gene: TRBD2
j_gene: TRBJ2-5
abundance: NA
CDR3aa: CASSVPRTSGKRIQETQYF
CDR3nt: TGTGCCAGCAGTGTCCCCCGGACTAGCGGGAAAAGGATTCAAGAGACCCAGTACTTC

v_gene: TRBV7-9
d_gene: NA
j_gene: TRBJ2-3
abundance: NA
CDR3aa: CASILPGAGRDTQYF
CDR3nt: TGTGCCAGTATATTACCGGGGGCAGGCCGGGATACGCAGTATTTT

v_gene: TRBV10-3
d_gene: NA
j_gene: TRBJ2-2
abundance: once
CDR3aa: CAIRLEAGELFF
CDR3nt: TGTGCCATCAGGCTCGAGGCCGGGGAGCTGTTTTTT

v_gene: TRBV7-6
d_gene: TRBD1
j_gene: TRBJ1-4
abundance: NA
CDR3aa: CASSLVGTGAEKLFF
CDR3nt: TGTGCCAGCAGCTTAGTTGGGACAGGGGCTGAAAAACTGTTTTTT

v_gene: TRBV5-1
d_gene: NA
j_gene: TRBJ2-4
abundance: once
CDR3aa: CASSLGLSLGGSAKNIQYF
CDR3nt: TGCGCCAGCAGCTTGGGTTTGAGTTTAGGAGGGTCAGCCAAAAACATTCAGTACTTC

v_gene: TRBV6-5
d_gene: TRBD2
j_gene: TRBJ2-7
abundance: NA
CDR3aa: CASTPIAGANEQYF
CDR3nt: TGTGCCAGCACCCCCATAGCGGGAGCTAACGAGCAGTACTTC

v_gene: TRBV18
d_gene: NA
j_gene: TRBJ1-1
abundance: few
CDR3aa: CASSPTNTEAFF
CDR3nt: TGTGCCAGCTCACCTACGAACACTGAAGCTTTCTTT

v_gene: TRBV19
d_gene: NA
j_gene: TRBJ2-7
abundance: NA
CDR3aa: CASMGRSAYEQYF
CDR3nt: TGTGCCAGTATGGGGCGATCCGCCTACGAGCAGTACTTC

v_gene: TRBV9
d_gene: TRBD2
j_gene: TRBJ2-2
abundance: NA
CDR3aa: CASSGLAGTNTGELFF
CDR3nt: TGTGCCAGCAGTGGACTAGCGGGGACGAACACCGGGGAGCTGTTTTTT

v_gene: TRBV29-1
d_gene: NA
j_gene: TRBJ2-1
abundance: NA
CDR3aa: CSVVRTGRYNEQFF
CDR3nt: TGCAGCGTGGTCAGAACAGGTCGTTACAATGAGCAGTTCTTC

v_gene: TRBV19
d_gene: NA
j_gene: TRBJ1-5
abundance: NA
CDR3aa: CASSIFYKGIRGNQPQHF
CDR3nt: TGTGCCAGTAGTATTTTCTATAAGGGGATTAGGGGCAATCAGCCCCAGCATTTT

v_gene: TRBV29-1
d_gene: TRBD2
j_gene: TRBJ2-1
abundance: NA
CDR3aa: CSVEWLAGNEQFF
CDR3nt: TGCAGCGTTGAGTGGCTAGCGGGAAACGAGCAGTTCTTC

v_gene: TRBV5-8
d_gene: NA
j_gene: TRBJ2-1
abundance: NA
CDR3aa: CASGRDAYNEQFF
CDR3nt: TGTGCCAGCGGCCGGGACGCGTACAATGAGCAGTTCTTC

v_gene: TRBV2
d_gene: TRBD2
j_gene: TRBJ2-7
abundance: NA
CDR3aa: CASSPGLADLSSYEQYF
CDR3nt: TGTGCCAGCAGTCCGGGACTAGCGGATTTAAGCTCCTACGAGCAGTACTTC

v_gene: TRBV4-3
d_gene: TRBD2
j_gene: TRBJ2-1
abundance: NA
CDR3aa: CASRLAGHNEQFF
CDR3nt: TGCGCCAGCAGGCTAGCGGGCCACAATGAGCAGTTCTTC

v_gene: TRBV29-1
d_gene: NA
j_gene: TRBJ2-2
abundance: NA
CDR3aa: CSVGALTGELFF
CDR3nt: TGCAGCGTTGGTGCTCTCACCGGGGAGCTGTTTTTT

v_gene: TRBV6-4
d_gene: NA
j_gene: TRBJ2-1
abundance: NA
CDR3aa: CASSDSTRASEQFF
CDR3nt: TGTGCCAGCAGTGACTCTACTCGGGCGAGTGAGCAGTTCTTC

v_gene: TRBV7-9
d_gene: TRBD2
j_gene: TRBJ2-7
abundance: NA
CDR3aa: CASSLLTSGSQQYF
CDR3nt: TGTGCCAGCAGCTTATTGACTAGCGGGAGTCAGCAGTACTTC

v_gene: TRBV2
d_gene: NA
j_gene: TRBJ2-7
abundance: NA
CDR3aa: CASTRQGGYEQYF
CDR3nt: TGTGCCAGCACTCGCCAGGGGGGTTACGAGCAGTACTTC

v_gene: TRBV14
d_gene: TRBD2
j_gene: TRBJ2-7
abundance: NA
CDR3aa: CASSQDRLAGGGFSYEQYF
CDR3nt: TGTGCCAGCAGCCAAGATAGACTAGCGGGGGGAGGATTCTCCTACGAGCAGTACTTC

v_gene: TRBV28
d_gene: TRBD2
j_gene: TRBJ2-2
abundance: NA
CDR3aa: CASMGGLAVDTGELFF
CDR3nt: TGTGCCAGCATGGGGGGACTAGCAGTCGACACCGGGGAGCTGTTTTTT

v_gene: TRBV7-2
d_gene: TRBD1
j_gene: TRBJ1-1
abundance: NA
CDR3aa: CASSLNRGRDTEAFF
CDR3nt: TGTGCCAGCAGCTTAAACAGGGGGCGGGATACTGAAGCTTTCTTT

v_gene: TRBV5-4
d_gene: NA
j_gene: TRBJ2-6
abundance: NA
CDR3aa: CASSSPLATPSGANVLTF
CDR3nt: TGTGCCAGCAGCTCCCCTTTGGCTACACCCTCTGGGGCCAACGTCCTGACTTTC

v_gene: TRBV18
d_gene: TRBD2
j_gene: TRBJ2-7
abundance: NA
CDR3aa: CASSPTRLAGGAEQYF
CDR3nt: TGTGCCAGCTCACCCACCAGACTAGCGGGAGGGGCCGAGCAGTACTTC

v_gene: TRBV27
d_gene: TRBD2
j_gene: TRBJ2-3
abundance: NA
CDR3aa: CASTPNSGGRTDTQYF
CDR3nt: TGTGCCAGCACCCCCAACAGCGGGGGACGCACAGATACGCAGTATTTT

v_gene: TRBV28
d_gene: NA
j_gene: TRBJ2-7
abundance: NA
CDR3aa: CASSGGYEQYF
CDR3nt: TGTGCCAGCAGCGGGGGCTACGAGCAGTACTTC

v_gene: TRBV6-5
d_gene: NA
j_gene: TRBJ1-1
abundance: NA
CDR3aa: CASRGFGGGEAFF
CDR3nt: TGTGCCAGCAGGGGCTTCGGGGGCGGTGAAGCTTTCTTT

v_gene: TRBV10-3
d_gene: TRBD2
j_gene: TRBJ2-3
abundance: NA
CDR3aa: CAISDLYVASGRRTDTQYF
CDR3nt: TGTGCCATCAGTGATCTCTATGTGGCTAGCGGGAGGCGCACAGATACGCAGTATTTT

v_gene: TRBV6-6
d_gene: NA
j_gene: TRBJ2-7
abundance: NA
CDR3aa: CASSYWGDRTYEQYF
CDR3nt: TGTGCCAGCAGTTACTGGGGGGACCGAACCTACGAGCAGTACTTC

v_gene: TRBV10-1
d_gene: TRBD2
j_gene: TRBJ2-5
abundance: NA
CDR3aa: CASSEMETSGMETQYF
CDR3nt: TGCGCCAGCAGTGAGATGGAGACTAGCGGCATGGAGACCCAGTACTTC

v_gene: TRBV7-9
d_gene: NA
j_gene: TRBJ2-3
abundance: NA
CDR3aa: CASSLAPVWDTQYF
CDR3nt: TGTGCCAGCAGCTTAGCCCCAGTGTGGGATACGCAGTATTTT

v_gene: TRBV7-9
d_gene: TRBD2
j_gene: TRBJ2-7
abundance: NA
CDR3aa: CASSLEWRAGGNYEQYF
CDR3nt: TGTGCCAGCAGCTTAGAGTGGCGAGCGGGAGGGAACTACGAGCAGTACTTC

v_gene: TRBV30
d_gene: NA
j_gene: TRBJ1-3
abundance: NA
CDR3aa: CAWSGLRRNTIYF
CDR3nt: TGTGCCTGGAGTGGGCTGCGGCGAAACACCATATATTTT

v_gene: TRBV7-9
d_gene: TRBD2
j_gene: TRBJ2-2
abundance: NA
CDR3aa: CASSYRLAGATGAGELFF
CDR3nt: TGTGCCAGCAGCTACCGACTAGCGGGAGCGACGGGGGCCGGGGAGCTGTTTTTT

v_gene: TRBV6-6
d_gene: NA
j_gene: TRBJ1-2
abundance: NA
CDR3aa: CASSYQGGGYGYTF
CDR3nt: TGTGCCAGCAGTTATCAGGGAGGTGGCTATGGCTACACCTTC

v_gene: TRBV28
d_gene: NA
j_gene: TRBJ2-7
abundance: NA
CDR3aa: CASSPWTAASYEQYF
CDR3nt: TGTGCCAGCAGTCCCTGGACAGCCGCCTCCTACGAGCAGTACTTC

v_gene: TRBV4-2
d_gene: NA
j_gene: TRBJ2-7
abundance: NA
CDR3aa: CASSQGRAYEQYF
CDR3nt: TGTGCCAGCAGCCAAGGCCGCGCCTACGAGCAGTACTTC

v_gene: TRBV28
d_gene: NA
j_gene: TRBJ1-5
abundance: NA
CDR3aa: CASSAQDQPQHF
CDR3nt: TGTGCCAGCAGTGCCCAGGATCAGCCCCAGCATTTT

v_gene: TRBV7-2
d_gene: TRBD2
j_gene: TRBJ2-7
abundance: NA
CDR3aa: CASSISGAREGNRYF
CDR3nt: TGTGCCAGCAGCATCAGTGGGGCGCGGGAGGGAAATAGGTACTTC

v_gene: TRBV7-2
d_gene: NA
j_gene: TRBJ1-2
abundance: NA
CDR3aa: CASSRRGNYGYTF
CDR3nt: TGTGCCAGCAGCAGACGGGGGAACTATGGCTACACCTTC

v_gene: TRBV7-2
d_gene: TRBD1
j_gene: TRBJ2-5
abundance: NA
CDR3aa: CASSPGQGKKETQYF
CDR3nt: TGTGCCAGCAGCCCCGGACAGGGGAAGAAAGAGACCCAGTACTTC

v_gene: TRBV4-2
d_gene: NA
j_gene: TRBJ1-1
abundance: NA
CDR3aa: CASSRVPMNTEAFF
CDR3nt: TGTGCCAGCAGCCGGGTGCCGATGAACACTGAAGCTTTCTTT

v_gene: TRBV28
d_gene: TRBD1
j_gene: TRBJ1-2
abundance: NA
CDR3aa: CASRSTGTADGYTF
CDR3nt: TGTGCCAGCAGGTCTACCGGGACAGCCGATGGCTACACCTTC

v_gene: TRBV5-1
d_gene: TRBD1
j_gene: TRBJ2-1
abundance: few
CDR3aa: CASRPTGTDNEQFF
CDR3nt: TGCGCCAGCAGACCCACCGGGACAGATAATGAGCAGTTCTTC

v_gene: TRBV30
d_gene: NA
j_gene: TRBJ1-2
abundance: NA
CDR3aa: CAWGQNNYGYTF
CDR3nt: TGTGCCTGGGGACAGAACAACTATGGCTACACCTTC

v_gene: TRBV29-1
d_gene: NA
j_gene: TRBJ2-1
abundance: NA
CDR3aa: CSVESNEQFF
CDR3nt: TGCAGCGTTGAATCCAATGAGCAGTTCTTC

v_gene: TRBV7-8
d_gene: NA
j_gene: TRBJ1-5
abundance: NA
CDR3aa: CASSLNRDQPQHF
CDR3nt: TGTGCCAGCAGCTTAAACAGGGATCAGCCCCAGCATTTT

v_gene: TRBV15
d_gene: NA
j_gene: TRBJ1-5
abundance: NA
CDR3aa: CATSGRLNQPQHF
CDR3nt: TGTGCCACCAGCGGGCGGCTCAATCAGCCCCAGCATTTT

v_gene: TRBV5-6
d_gene: NA
j_gene: TRBJ2-2
abundance: NA
CDR3aa: CASSSQLGAGELFF
CDR3nt: TGTGCCAGCAGCTCACAACTGGGGGCCGGGGAGCTGTTTTTT